This section outlines one T cell receptor (beta chain) sequence together with its context. The antigen remains unidentified. Among the donors, all were Caucasian adults who lived in Nashville, Tennessee. This sample was included in a study of shared clonotypes between healthy human individuals. Authors' data handling: ImmunoSEQ output held junction-only sequences without quality scores, so filtering differed. The protocol was immunoSEQ multiplex PCR, while the TCRdb copy is restricted to in-frame clones and leaves out a portion. D and trimming were read from the DNA, whereas the V and J calls and clone size are those reported in that table. The sample lists 650,000 to 750,000 clones; 60% to 80% were seen once. Germline trimming cut 6 bases from V and 3 bases from J; bases unmatched to any gene: 14. Germline V gene data show CDR1 as MDHEN and CDR2 as SYDVKM. This CDR3 is 18 amino acids long. The study's findings and limits: Memory subsets had estimated richness that was generally smaller than that of naive subsets. The researchers took only blood, and tissue repertoires probably look different.

Sequenced: memory CD4+ T cells sorted from blood. Subset in this sample: CD45RA-negative fraction. The receptor was derived from a woman aged 25 to 39 in good health. The gene calls are TRBV28 and TRBJ2-7; 13 bases are a match to TRBD2. The CDR3 reads CASSLGLAGVGLLYEQYF. The CDR3 DNA is TGTGCCAGCAGCCTCGGACTAGCGGGAGTCGGCCTGCTCTACGAGCAGTACTTC. The entire variable domain, with the rest obtained from reference TRBV28 and TRBJ2-7, is as follows: DVKVTQSSRYLVKRTGEKVFLECVQDMDHENMFWYRQDPGLGLRLIYFSYDVKMKEKGDIPEGYSVSREKKERFSLILESASTNQTSMYLCASSLGLAGVGLLYEQYFGPGTRLTVT.